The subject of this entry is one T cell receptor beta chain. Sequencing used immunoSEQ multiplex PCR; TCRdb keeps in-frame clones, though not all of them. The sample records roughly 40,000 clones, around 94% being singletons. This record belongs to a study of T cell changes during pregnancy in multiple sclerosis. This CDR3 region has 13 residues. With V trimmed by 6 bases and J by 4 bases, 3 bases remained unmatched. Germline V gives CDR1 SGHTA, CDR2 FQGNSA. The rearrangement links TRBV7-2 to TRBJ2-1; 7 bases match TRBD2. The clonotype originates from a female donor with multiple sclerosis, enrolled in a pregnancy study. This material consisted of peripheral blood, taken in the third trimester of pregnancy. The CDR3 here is CASRAGVYNEQFF. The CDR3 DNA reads TGTGCCAGCAGGGCGGGGGTGTACAATGAGCAGTTCTTC.